This T cell receptor (beta chain) comes out of a study of cytomegalovirus exposure and HLA in healthy donors. Study-wide results and limits: The authors assumed roughly uniform sequencing depth across donors for presence/absence analyses. Beyond CMV serostatus, there was no information to go on about immune exposure. Common viral pathogens (according to a later analysis) appeared linked to several of the most significant clusters.

Only a few counts were recorded for this clone. The antigen is not known. It was with 60 Vbeta and 13 Jbeta primers that the PCR ran. Profiled with immunoSEQ multiplex PCR; TCRdb holds only in-frame clones, not every one. The table has around 180,000 clones, about three quarters seen once. This CDR3 is 15 amino acids long. CDR1 is SGHTA, CDR2 FQGTGA, per germline. J was trimmed by 1 base and V by 6 bases; bases with no gene match: 4. The source is a man aged 40-50 years in good health and CMV-seronegative. The sample comprised PBMCs. The chain combines TRBV7-3 with TRBJ2-1; 9 nucleotides agree with TRBD2. CDR3 sequence reads: CASSFTSGSYNEQFF. CDR3 nucleotides: TGTGCCAGCAGTTTTACTAGCGGGTCCTACAATGAGCAGTTCTTC.